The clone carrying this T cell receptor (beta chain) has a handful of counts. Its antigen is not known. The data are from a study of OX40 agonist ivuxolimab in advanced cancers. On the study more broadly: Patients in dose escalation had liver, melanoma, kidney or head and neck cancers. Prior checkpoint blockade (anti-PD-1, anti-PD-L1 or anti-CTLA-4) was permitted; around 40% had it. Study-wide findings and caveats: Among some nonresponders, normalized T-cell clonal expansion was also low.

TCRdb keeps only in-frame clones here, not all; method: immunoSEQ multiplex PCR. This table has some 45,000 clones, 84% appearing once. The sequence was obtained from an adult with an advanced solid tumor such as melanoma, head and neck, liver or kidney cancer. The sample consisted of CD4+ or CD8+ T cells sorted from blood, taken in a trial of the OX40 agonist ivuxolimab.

This CDR3 is CASSLDQSTGRTQYF. The CDR3 DNA sequence: TGTGCCAGCAGCTTAGATCAGTCGACAGGCCGGACCCAGTACTTC. The J gene is TRBJ2-5, the V gene TRBV7-2; D is perhaps TRBD1 (6 bases). The CDR3 loop spans 15 amino acids. Deletions cut 1 base from V and 7 bases from J, with 16 bases between. Germline CDR1 is SGHTA and CDR2 is FQGNSA.